This T cell receptor beta chain appears in the sequencing data of a study of blood T cell repertoires in COVID-19. The CDR3 length is 15 residues. V was clipped by 5 bases and J by 5 bases; unmatched bases: 9. Germline V gene lookup returns CDR1 KGHSH and CDR2 LQKENI. Profiled with immunoSEQ multiplex PCR; TCRdb holds only in-frame clones, not every one. The sample carries some 240,000 clones, approximately 84% recorded once. In this sample, this clone turned up a few times. Sequencing was carried out using PBMCs or T cells enriched from blood (not recorded which). The source is a woman in her 50s who had been exposed to COVID-19. The chain carries TRBV18 and TRBJ1-3, with TRBD1 identical over 7 bases. The CDR3 sequence: CASSEQSGGRNTIYF. The DNA of the CDR3 is TGTGCCAGCTCAGAACAATCAGGGGGAAGAAACACCATATATTTT.